This T cell receptor (beta chain) was identified in a study of blood T cell repertoires in COVID-19. Overall study: Samples came from the United States, Italy and Spain, spanning acute and convalescent COVID-19. PBMCs, B-cell-depleted T cells, or T cells were the source of the cDNA or gDNA that made up the material.

The trim removed 6 bases at V and 1 base at J, leaving 8 bases unmatched. Looked up from germline, CDR1 is MNHNY and CDR2 is SVGAGI (reference sequence). The CDR3 covers 15 residues. Study processing details: Reference gene primer amplification gave nucleated cell count estimates. The data were produced by immunoSEQ multiplex PCR, yet TCRdb's version contains in-frame clones alone and is incomplete. V, J and clone size are taken as reported in that table, and D and trimming were inferred from the DNA itself. Of fewer than 150,000 clones in the sample, around 85% are singletons; the top ten hold 4.3%.

The sequencing sample was made of peripheral blood. The chain combines TRBV6-6 with TRBJ2-7; 8 bases are a match to TRBD1. The clonotype was recovered from a human donor in a cohort sampled during active COVID-19. The CDR3 nucleotides are TGTGCCAGCAGCAGACAGGGGAAAATTTCCTACGAGCAGTACTTC. Amino acid sequence: CASSRQGKISYEQYF.